This note documents a single T cell receptor beta chain sequence. The antigen is not known. Sequencing used immunoSEQ multiplex PCR; TCRdb keeps in-frame clones, though not all of them. Among over 35,000 clones listed, 82% were seen once. Autoimmune disease history or systemic immunosuppression barred patients. Blood was sampled at baseline, cycle 4 day 1, and cycle 7 day 1. J was trimmed by 0 bases and V by 10 bases; bases with no gene match: 8. The CDR3 runs 14 residues. Germline CDR1 reads LNHDA; CDR2 reads SQIVND (reference sequence). The data originate from a study of OX40 agonist ivuxolimab in advanced cancers. Turning to the study itself: Eligibility rules accepted prior anti-PD-1, anti-PD-L1 or anti-CTLA-4 therapy, and around 40% had some. Study conclusions and caveats: Averaged across samples, CD8+ T cells carried more expanded clones than CD4+ did.

This sequence originates from an adult with an advanced solid tumor such as melanoma, head and neck, liver or kidney cancer. The chain employs TRBV19 and TRBJ2-7; 8 bases are shared with TRBD2. Sequencing used CD4+ or CD8+ T cells sorted from blood, obtained in a trial of the OX40 agonist ivuxolimab. The CDR3 sequence: CATNDGGGSYEQYF. In DNA, the CDR3 is TGTGCCACAAACGACGGGGGGGGCTCCTACGAGCAGTACTTC.